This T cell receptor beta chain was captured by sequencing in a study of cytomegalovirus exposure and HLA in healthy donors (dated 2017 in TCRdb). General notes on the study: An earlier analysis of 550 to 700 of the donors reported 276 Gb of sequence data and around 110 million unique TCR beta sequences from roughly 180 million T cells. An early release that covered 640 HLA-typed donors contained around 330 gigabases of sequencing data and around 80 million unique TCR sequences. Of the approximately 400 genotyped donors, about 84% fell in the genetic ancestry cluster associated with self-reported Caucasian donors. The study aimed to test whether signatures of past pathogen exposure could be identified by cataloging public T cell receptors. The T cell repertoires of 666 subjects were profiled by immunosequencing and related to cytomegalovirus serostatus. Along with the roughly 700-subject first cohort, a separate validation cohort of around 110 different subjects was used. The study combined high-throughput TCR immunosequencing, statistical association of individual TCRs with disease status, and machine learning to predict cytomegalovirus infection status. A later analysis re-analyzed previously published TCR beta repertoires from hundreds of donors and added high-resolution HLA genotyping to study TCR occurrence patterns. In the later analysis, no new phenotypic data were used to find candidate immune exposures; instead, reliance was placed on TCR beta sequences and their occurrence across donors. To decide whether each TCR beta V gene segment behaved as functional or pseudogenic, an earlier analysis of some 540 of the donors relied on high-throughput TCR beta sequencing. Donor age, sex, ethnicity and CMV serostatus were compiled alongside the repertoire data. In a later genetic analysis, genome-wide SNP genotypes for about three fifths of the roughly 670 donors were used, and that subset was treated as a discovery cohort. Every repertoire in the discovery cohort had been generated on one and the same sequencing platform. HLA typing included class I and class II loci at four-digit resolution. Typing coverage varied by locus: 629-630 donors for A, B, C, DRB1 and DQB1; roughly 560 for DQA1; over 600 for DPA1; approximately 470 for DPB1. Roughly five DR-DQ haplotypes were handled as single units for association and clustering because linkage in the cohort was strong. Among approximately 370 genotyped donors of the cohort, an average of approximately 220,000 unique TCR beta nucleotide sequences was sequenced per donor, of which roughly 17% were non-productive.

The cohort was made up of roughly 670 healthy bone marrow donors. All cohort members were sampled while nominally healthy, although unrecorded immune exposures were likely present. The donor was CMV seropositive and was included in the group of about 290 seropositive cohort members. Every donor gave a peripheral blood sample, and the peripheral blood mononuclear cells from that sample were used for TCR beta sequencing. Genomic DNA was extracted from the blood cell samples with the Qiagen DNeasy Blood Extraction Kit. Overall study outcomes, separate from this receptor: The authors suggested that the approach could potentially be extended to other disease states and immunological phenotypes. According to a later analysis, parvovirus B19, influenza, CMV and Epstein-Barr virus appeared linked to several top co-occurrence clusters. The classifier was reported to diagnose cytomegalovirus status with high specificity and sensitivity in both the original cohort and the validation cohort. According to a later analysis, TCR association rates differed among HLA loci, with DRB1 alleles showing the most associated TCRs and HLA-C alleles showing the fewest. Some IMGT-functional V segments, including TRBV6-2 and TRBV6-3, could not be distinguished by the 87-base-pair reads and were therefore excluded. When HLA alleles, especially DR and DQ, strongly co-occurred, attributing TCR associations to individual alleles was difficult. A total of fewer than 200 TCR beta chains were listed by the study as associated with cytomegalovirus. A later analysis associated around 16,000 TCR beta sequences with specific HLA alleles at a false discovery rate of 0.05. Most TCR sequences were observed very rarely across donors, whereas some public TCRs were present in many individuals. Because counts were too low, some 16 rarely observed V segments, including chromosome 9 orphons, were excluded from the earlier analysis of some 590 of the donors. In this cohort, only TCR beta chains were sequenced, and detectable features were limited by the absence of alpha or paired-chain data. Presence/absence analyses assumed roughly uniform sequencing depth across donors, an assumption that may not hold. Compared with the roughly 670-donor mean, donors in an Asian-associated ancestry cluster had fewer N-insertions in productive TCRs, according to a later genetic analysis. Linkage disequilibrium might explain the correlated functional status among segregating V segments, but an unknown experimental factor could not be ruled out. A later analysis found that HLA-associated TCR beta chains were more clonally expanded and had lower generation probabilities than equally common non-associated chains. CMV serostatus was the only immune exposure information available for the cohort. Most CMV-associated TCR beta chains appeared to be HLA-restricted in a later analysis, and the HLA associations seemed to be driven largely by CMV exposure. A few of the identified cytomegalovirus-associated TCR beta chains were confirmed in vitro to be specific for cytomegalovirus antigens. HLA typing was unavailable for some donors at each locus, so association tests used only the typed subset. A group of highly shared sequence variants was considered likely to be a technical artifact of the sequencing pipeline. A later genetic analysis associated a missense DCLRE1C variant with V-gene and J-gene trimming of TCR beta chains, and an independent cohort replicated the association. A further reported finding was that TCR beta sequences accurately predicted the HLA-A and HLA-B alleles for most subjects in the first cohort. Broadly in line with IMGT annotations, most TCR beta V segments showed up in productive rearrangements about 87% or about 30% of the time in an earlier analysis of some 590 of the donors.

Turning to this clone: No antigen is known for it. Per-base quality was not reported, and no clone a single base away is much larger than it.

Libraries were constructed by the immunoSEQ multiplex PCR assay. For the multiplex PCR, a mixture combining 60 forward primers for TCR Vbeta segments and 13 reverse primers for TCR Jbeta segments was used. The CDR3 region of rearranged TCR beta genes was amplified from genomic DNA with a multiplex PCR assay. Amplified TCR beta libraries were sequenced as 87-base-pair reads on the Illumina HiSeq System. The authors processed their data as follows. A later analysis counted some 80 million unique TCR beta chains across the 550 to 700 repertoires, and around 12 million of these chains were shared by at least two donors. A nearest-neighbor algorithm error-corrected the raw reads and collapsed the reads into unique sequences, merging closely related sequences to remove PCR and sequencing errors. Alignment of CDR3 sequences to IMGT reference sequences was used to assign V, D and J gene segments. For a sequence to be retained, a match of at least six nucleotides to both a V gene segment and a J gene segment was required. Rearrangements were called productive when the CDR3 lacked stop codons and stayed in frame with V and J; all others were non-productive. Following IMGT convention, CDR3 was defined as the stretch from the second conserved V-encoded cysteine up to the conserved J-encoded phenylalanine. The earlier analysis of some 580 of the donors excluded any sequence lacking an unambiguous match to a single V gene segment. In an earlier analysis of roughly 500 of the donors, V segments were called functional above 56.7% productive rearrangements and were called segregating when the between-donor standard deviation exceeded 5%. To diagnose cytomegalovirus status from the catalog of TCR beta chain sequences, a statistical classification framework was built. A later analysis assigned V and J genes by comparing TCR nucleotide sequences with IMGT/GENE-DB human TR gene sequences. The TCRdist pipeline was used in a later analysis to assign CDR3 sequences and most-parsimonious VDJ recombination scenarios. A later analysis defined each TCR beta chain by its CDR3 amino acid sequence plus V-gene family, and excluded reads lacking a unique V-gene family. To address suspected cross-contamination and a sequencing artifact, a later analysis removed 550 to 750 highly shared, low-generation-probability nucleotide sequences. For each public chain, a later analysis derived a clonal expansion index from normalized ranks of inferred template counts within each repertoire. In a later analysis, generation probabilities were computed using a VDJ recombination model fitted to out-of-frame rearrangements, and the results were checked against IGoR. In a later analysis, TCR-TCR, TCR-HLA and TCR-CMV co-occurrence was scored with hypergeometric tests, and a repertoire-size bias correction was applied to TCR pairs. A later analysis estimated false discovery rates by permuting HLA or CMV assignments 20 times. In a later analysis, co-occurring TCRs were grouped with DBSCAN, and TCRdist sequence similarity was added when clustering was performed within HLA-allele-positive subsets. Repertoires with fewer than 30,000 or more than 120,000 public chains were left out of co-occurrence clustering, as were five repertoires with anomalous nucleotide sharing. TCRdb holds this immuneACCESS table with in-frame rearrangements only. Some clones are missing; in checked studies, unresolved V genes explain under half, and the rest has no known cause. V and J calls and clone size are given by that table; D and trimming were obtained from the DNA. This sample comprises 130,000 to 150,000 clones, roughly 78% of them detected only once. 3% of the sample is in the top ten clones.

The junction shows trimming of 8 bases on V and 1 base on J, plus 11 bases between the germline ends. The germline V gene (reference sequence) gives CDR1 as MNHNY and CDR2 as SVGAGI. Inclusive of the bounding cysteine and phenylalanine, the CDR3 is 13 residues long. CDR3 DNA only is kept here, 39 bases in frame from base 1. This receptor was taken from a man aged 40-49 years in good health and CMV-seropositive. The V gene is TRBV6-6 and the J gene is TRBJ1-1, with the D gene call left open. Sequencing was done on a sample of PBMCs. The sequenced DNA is TGTGCCAGCCTCCGAACGGGGAACACTGAAGCTTTCTTT. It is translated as CASLRTGNTEAFF.